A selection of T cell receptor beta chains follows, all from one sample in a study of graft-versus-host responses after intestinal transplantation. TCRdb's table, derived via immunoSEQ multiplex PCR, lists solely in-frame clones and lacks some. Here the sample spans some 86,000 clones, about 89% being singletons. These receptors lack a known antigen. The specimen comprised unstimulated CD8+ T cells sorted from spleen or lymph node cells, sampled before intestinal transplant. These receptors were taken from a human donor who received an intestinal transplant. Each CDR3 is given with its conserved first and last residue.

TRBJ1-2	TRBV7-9	CASSLGDIFDYGYTF
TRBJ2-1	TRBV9	CASSPFVGPDDEQFF
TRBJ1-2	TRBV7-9	CASSYRPGLDTF
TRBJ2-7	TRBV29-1	CSATSESHEQYF
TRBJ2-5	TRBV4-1	CASSQTSGRAGETQYF
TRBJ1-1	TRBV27	CASSFSAGVNTEAFF
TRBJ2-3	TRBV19	CASNRGDTQYF
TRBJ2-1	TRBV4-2	CASSQEGLAGVIEQFF
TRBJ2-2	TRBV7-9	CASSKDRDRDWANTGELFF
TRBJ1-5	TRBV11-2	CASSMICRDRYSNQPQHF
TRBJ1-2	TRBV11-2	CASSRKGEGYGYTF
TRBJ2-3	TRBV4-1	CASSPLITDTQYF
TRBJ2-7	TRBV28	CASSNTGGGSPEQYF
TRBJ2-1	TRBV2	CASSGSDSVLVYNEQFF
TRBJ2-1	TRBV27	CASSKGVGDYNEQFF
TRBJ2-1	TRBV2	CASSDTAGGIDNEQFF
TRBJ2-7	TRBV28	CASSFPPRPIGGYEQYF
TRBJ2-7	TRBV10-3	CAISESKHRSYEQYF
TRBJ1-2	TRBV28	CASRDRANYGYTF
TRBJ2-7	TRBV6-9	CASSERGTSSYEQYF
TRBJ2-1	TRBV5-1	CASSFDSYNEQFF
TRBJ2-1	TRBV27	CASSYWTGALSEQFF
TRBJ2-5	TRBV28	CASSSGTAEETQYF
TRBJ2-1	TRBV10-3	CAISGGLAGVSYNEQFF
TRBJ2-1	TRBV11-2	CASSALQGNEQFF
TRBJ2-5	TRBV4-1	CASSPRTEWESETQYF
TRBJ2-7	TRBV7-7	CASSLSGLAGEQYF
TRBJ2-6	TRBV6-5	CATGANVLTF
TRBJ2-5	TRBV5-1	CASSTGWEGQTQYF
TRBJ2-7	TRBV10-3	CAISDGTGTTTYEQYF
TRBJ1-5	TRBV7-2	CASSSTGLSNQPQHF
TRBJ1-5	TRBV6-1	CASSGDSYNQPQHF
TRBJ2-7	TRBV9	CASSVSGTDYEQYF
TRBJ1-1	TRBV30	CAWAPGLGEAFF
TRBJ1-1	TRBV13	CASSPSRLEAFF
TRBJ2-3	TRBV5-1	CASSPEPGQGMTDTQYF